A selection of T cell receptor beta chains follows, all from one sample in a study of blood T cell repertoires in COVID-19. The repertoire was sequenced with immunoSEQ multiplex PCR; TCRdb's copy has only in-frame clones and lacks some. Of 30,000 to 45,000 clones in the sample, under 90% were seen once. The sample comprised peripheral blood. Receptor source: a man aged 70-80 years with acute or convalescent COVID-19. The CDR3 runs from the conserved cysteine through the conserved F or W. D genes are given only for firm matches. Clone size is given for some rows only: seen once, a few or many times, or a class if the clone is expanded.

TGTGCCAGCATTCTAGGACAGGGTTACTCACCCCTCCACTTT CASILGQGYSPLHF TRBV28 . TRBD1 TRBJ1-6
TGTGCCATCAGTGAATTGGGACAGGGAAACACCGGGGAGCTGTTTTTT CAISELGQGNTGELFF TRBV10-3 . TRBD1 TRBJ2-2
TGCGCCAGCAGCCATGAATTTACGACAGGGGCAATCGGCAATCAGCCCCAGCATTTT CASSHEFTTGAIGNQPQHF TRBV4-1 . TRBD1 TRBJ1-5
TGTGCCAGCAGCGTCCTAGCGATGAGCAATGAGCAGTTCTTC CASSVLAMSNEQFF TRBV9 medium-sized . TRBJ2-1
TGTGCCATCATAGCGGGGATCCAAAACATTCAGTACTTC CAIIAGIQNIQYF TRBV6-5 . TRBD2 TRBJ2-4
TGTGCCAGCAGCCTTCGGAGTCGGGAGACCCAGTACTTC CASSLRSRETQYF TRBV3-1/TRBV3-2 . . TRBJ2-5
TGTGCCACCGGAGCTGAAGCTTTCTTT CATGAEAFF TRBV7-2 . . TRBJ1-1
TGTGCCAGTAGATGGGACAGGGGGAGTAGCAATGAGCAGTTCTTC CASRWDRGSSNEQFF TRBV19 . TRBD1 TRBJ2-1
TGTGCCAGCAGTGGGTTGACAGGGCACACCATATATTTT CASSGLTGHTIYF TRBV21-1 . . TRBJ1-3
TGTGCCAGCAGTTTTGGACATCGGGAAAAACTGTTTTTT CASSFGHREKLFF TRBV12-3/TRBV12-4 . . TRBJ1-4
TGTGCCTGGATAACATCGACGGGGACTGAAGCTTTCTTT CAWITSTGTEAFF TRBV30 few . TRBJ1-1
TGTGCCAGCAGTAAAACAGGGATATCTTCAGAGACCCAGTACTTC CASSKTGISSETQYF TRBV6-5 . . TRBJ2-5
TGTGCCAGCAGTTATTTTTGGCGGGAGAGGGGGGAGCTGTTTTTT CASSYFWRERGELFF TRBV6-9 . TRBD2 TRBJ2-2
TGTGCCAGCAGAGGCGGTTATGAGCAGTTCTTC CASRGGYEQFF TRBV9 . . TRBJ2-1
TGTGCCAGCTCACCGGGGACTAGCGGGCTCGAGTCCTACGAGCAGTACTTC CASSPGTSGLESYEQYF TRBV18 . TRBD2 TRBJ2-7
TGTGCCAGCAGTCGTAGCGGGAGCCTGTGGGGAACCGGGGAGCTGTTTTTT CASSRSGSLWGTGELFF TRBV27 . TRBD2 TRBJ2-2
TGTGCCAGTAGCATGGACAGGGACCAAGAGACCCAGTACTTC CASSMDRDQETQYF TRBV19 . TRBD1 TRBJ2-5
TGTGCCAGCAGCCCCGGACAGGGCCGCGAGCAGTACTTC CASSPGQGREQYF TRBV7-2 . TRBD1 TRBJ2-7
TGTGCCAGCTCACCACCAACGGCAGGGGGCGTTCGCAATGAGCAGTTCTTC CASSPPTAGGVRNEQFF TRBV18 few TRBD1 TRBJ2-1
TGTGCCAGCAGCTTAGAACCGGGACTAGCGGGCACCGGGGAGCTGTTTTTT CASSLEPGLAGTGELFF TRBV5-5 . TRBD2 TRBJ2-2
TGTGCCAGCAGCTTACAATCCGGGAGCTCCTATAATTCACCCCTCCACTTT CASSLQSGSSYNSPLHF TRBV7-8 few . TRBJ1-6
TGTGCCAGCAGCCTCCCGGGACTAGCGGTTAATGAGCAGTTCTTC CASSLPGLAVNEQFF TRBV3-1/TRBV3-2 . TRBD2 TRBJ2-1
TGTGCCAGCAGCCAGGGGACAGGGGGTCCCCCCTCTCGAGAGACCCAGTACTTC CASSQGTGGPPSRETQYF TRBV7-8 . TRBD1 TRBJ2-5
TGTGCCAGCAGCTCTCGGGGGACAGCGAAAGAACTTGGCTACACCTTC CASSSRGTAKELGYTF TRBV13 . TRBD1 TRBJ1-2
TGCAGCGTTGAAGGTAGCGGGGCCTACGAGCAGTACTTC CSVEGSGAYEQYF TRBV29-1 . TRBD2 TRBJ2-7
TGTGCCAGCAGTGTTCGAGGAGCGGGAGTAAACATTCAGTACTTC CASSVRGAGVNIQYF TRBV2 few TRBD2 TRBJ2-4
TGTGCCAGCAGCTCCACAGGGGTAAATGAGCAGTTCTTC CASSSTGVNEQFF TRBV7-3 . TRBD1 TRBJ2-1
TGTGCCAGTAGTATCACAAAATACAATGAGCAGTTCTTC CASSITKYNEQFF TRBV19 . . TRBJ2-1
TGCGCCAGCAGCTTGGAGACAGGGCGGTCTGAAGCTTTCTTT CASSLETGRSEAFF TRBV5-1 . TRBD1 TRBJ1-1
TGTGCCAGCAGCTTAAAAACGTCGGGGAATCCTGAAGCTTTCTTT CASSLKTSGNPEAFF TRBV5-4 . . TRBJ1-1
TGTGCCAGCAGCCAAGGGGACAGAGACAATCAGCCCCAGCATTTT CASSQGDRDNQPQHF TRBV4-2 . TRBD1 TRBJ1-5
TGTGCCAGTAGTATCCGAAACTCGTACAATGAGCAGTTCTTC CASSIRNSYNEQFF TRBV19 . . TRBJ2-1
TGTGCCAGCAGCTTAAGGGCAGGGCAGGGCTTCCATGGGGCTTTCTTT CASSLRAGQGFHGAFF TRBV7-3 . . TRBJ1-1
TGTGCCAGCAACCAGGCCTCCTACTCCTACGAGCAGTACTTC CASNQASYSYEQYF TRBV6-5 . . TRBJ2-7
TGTGCCAGTAGTATAGCGTTGGGACTAGCGGGAACAAACTCCTACGAGCAGTACTTC CASSIALGLAGTNSYEQYF TRBV19 . TRBD2 TRBJ2-7
TGTGCCAGCAACCCAGTACTAGCGGGAGATAGAAATGAGCAGTTCTTC CASNPVLAGDRNEQFF TRBV6-2/TRBV6-3 . TRBD2 TRBJ2-1
TGTGCCAGCAGCTTAGGAGGTCTAGCGGGAGATACGCAGTATTTT CASSLGGLAGDTQYF TRBV7-2 . TRBD2 TRBJ2-3
TGTGCCAGCATAGCTAGGGAGGGAGAGACCCAGTACTTC CASIAREGETQYF TRBV2 once TRBD2 TRBJ2-5
TGTGCCAGCAGCTCTTTAGCGGGAGAACCCCAGAATACGCAGTATTTT CASSSLAGEPQNTQYF TRBV7-3 . TRBD2 TRBJ2-3
TGTGCCAGCAGCCTAAGGGGCAGGGCCGATTCACCCCTCCACTTT CASSLRGRADSPLHF TRBV9 . . TRBJ1-6
TGTGCCAGTAGTATTACGGGGCAGCCCCAGCATTTT CASSITGQPQHF TRBV19 . . TRBJ1-5
TGTGCCAGCAGCTTGAAATGGGGATCGACAGACTACGAGCAGTACTTC CASSLKWGSTDYEQYF TRBV5-6 . . TRBJ2-7
TGTGCCAGCTCACCACAGACAGGGGAGAATGAAAAACTGTTTTTT CASSPQTGENEKLFF TRBV18 . TRBD1 TRBJ1-4
TGTGCCAGCGCCTCGGGACAGGGTGGTGAAAAACTGTTTTTT CASASGQGGEKLFF TRBV19 . TRBD1 TRBJ1-4
TGTGCCAGCAGCGCCACAGGACAGGGGAGCGCCGGGGAGCTGTTTTTT CASSATGQGSAGELFF TRBV9 once TRBD1 TRBJ2-2
TGTGCCAGCAGCGCGCAGGGGTTACAAGAGACCCAGTACTTC CASSAQGLQETQYF TRBV7-9 . . TRBJ2-5
TGTGCCAGTACCGGGACTAGCGGATCAGATACGCAGTATTTT CASTGTSGSDTQYF TRBV7-3 . TRBD2 TRBJ2-3
TGTGCCAGCAGCTCCAAAAACACTGAAGCTTTCTTT CASSSKNTEAFF TRBV5-4 once . TRBJ1-1
TGTGCCAGCAGCTTTCCTAGCGGGAGGTGGTACACCGGGGAGCTGTTTTTT CASSFPSGRWYTGELFF TRBV11-2 . TRBD2 TRBJ2-2
TGTGCCAGCAGTTACCTGGCGGGAGAGGGAGATACGCAGTATTTT CASSYLAGEGDTQYF TRBV6-5 . TRBD2 TRBJ2-3
TGTGCCAGCAGGACGATTAGCGGGAGCGTCGATGAGCAGTTCTTC CASRTISGSVDEQFF TRBV27 . TRBD2 TRBJ2-1
TGCAGTGACCACCTATACAATGAGCAGTTCTTC CSDHLYNEQFF TRBV20-1 . . TRBJ2-1
TGTGCCAGCAGTTCCCCGACTAGCGGGAGAGGCAATGAGCAGTTCTTC CASSSPTSGRGNEQFF TRBV6-5 few TRBD2 TRBJ2-1